The sequence of this TCR beta chain was determined in a study of blood T cell repertoires in COVID-19 (TCRdb year 2020). Regarding the research as a whole: Collaborator samples came from the United States, Italy and Spain and covered acute and convalescent phases of COVID-19. A freely available public database, intended as a resource for researchers studying the immune response to SARS-CoV-2, is where the repertoires were released. The material from the prospective study consisted of cDNA or gDNA derived from T cells, B-cell-depleted T cells, or PBMCs. Nearly every sample came with metadata listing a de-identified subject ID, COVID-19 status, age in years and sex. The samples were drawn from the first 160 participants of the ongoing ImmuneRACE study and from 950 to 1,500 subjects provided by 6 global collaborators. Where available, HLA class I and class II types were obtained from metadata supplied by the sample provider rather than from assay-based typing. Subjects who had been exposed to COVID-19, were actively infected with it, or had recovered from it provided the deeply sampled blood TCRbeta repertoires that made up the dataset.

The junction shows trimming of 0 bases on V and 0 bases on J, and the gene matches do not reach 2 bases of it. The germline V gene (reference sequence) specifies SEHNR as CDR1 and FQNEAQ as CDR2. The CDR3 spans 18 residues, from the cysteine through the phenylalanine. The entry retains the CDR3 DNA only, 54 bases that are in frame from base 1. One collaborating source in Seattle enrolled patients while the patients were actively infected and followed the patients over time throughout the course of disease. Each collaborating institution followed its own protocols to collect whole blood in K2EDTA tubes. For TCRbeta analysis, collaborator samples were shipped as frozen whole blood, as isolated PBMCs, or as DNA extracted from either sample type. This clone was detected only once. The specificity of this receptor is unknown. Base qualities are not provided; no much larger clone lies one nucleotide away.

Beyond this particular receptor, the publication reports: Clinical and demographic metadata were provided uncurated, with the amount varying by source and participant.

TCRbeta CDR3 regions were amplified from genomic DNA by means of the immunoSEQ Assay, a bias-controlled multiplex PCR. Under the source paper's analysis protocol: Nucleated cell counts per sample were estimated from amplification of reference gene primers within the assay. To quantify the absolute abundance of each unique TCRbeta CDR3 rearrangement, sequence reads were collapsed and filtered. For each sample, productive Simpson clonality was calculated by taking the square root of Simpson's diversity index across productive rearrangements. The source is immuneACCESS, and TCRdb retained only in-frame sequences with V and J called. Part of the clones is not carried over; for the studies checked, unresolved V genes explain less than half of this, and the remainder is unexplained. V, J and clone size derive from that table, while D and trimming were established from the DNA sequence. For this sample there are around 150,000 clones; approximately 92% appear just once. Jointly, the top ten make up 4.8% of the sample.

This TCR was sampled from a man younger than 45 with COVID-19, enrolled during active disease. The sequenced material came from peripheral blood. Here the chain combines TRBV7-9 and TRBJ2-3; 14 junctional bases match TRBD2. For the CDR3, the sequence is CASSLATSGRASTDTQYF. The sequenced DNA is TGTGCCAGCAGCTTAGCGACTAGCGGGAGGGCCAGCACAGATACGCAGTATTTT. Here the CDR3 is joined to the reference TRBV7-9 and TRBJ2-3 genes, and the full variable domain is: DTGVSQNPRHKITKRGQNVTFRCDPISEHNRLYWYRQTLGQGPEFLTYFQNEAQLEKSRLLSDRFSAERPKGSFSTLEIQRTEQGDSAMYLCASSLATSGRASTDTQYFGPGTRLTVL.